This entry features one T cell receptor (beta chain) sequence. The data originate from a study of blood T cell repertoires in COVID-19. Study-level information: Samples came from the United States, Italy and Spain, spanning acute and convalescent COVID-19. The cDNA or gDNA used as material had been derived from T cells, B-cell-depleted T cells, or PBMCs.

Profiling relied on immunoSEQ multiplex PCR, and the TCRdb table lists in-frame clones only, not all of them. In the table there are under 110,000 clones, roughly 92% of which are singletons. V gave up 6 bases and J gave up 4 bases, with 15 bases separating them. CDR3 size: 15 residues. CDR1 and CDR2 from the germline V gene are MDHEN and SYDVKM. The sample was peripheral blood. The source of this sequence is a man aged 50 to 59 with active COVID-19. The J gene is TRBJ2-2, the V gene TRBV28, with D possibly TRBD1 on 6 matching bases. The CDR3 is CASSPPTGTTGELFF. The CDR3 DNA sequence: TGTGCCAGCAGCCCCCCGACAGGAACCACCGGGGAGCTGTTTTTT.